This T cell receptor beta chain was identified during a study of blood T cell repertoires in COVID-19. Produced via immunoSEQ multiplex PCR; TCRdb's table is partial and in-frame only. This table has some 80,000 clones, roughly three quarters appearing once. As to this clone: At one end the junction does not follow the germline gene, possibly because of a read error.

This CDR3 has 13 residues. The germline CDR1 and CDR2 sequences are MNHEY and SMNVEV (reference sequence). The sample taken for sequencing was peripheral blood. This rearrangement joins TRBV27 to TRBJ2-7; a weak D match, TRBD2 (6 bases). This TCR was recovered from a man aged 55 to 70 with COVID-19, enrolled during active disease. The CDR3 DNA sequence: TGTGCCAGCAGCCCTCTTCTAGCGTACGGGCAGTACTTC. It translates to CASSPLLAYGQYF.